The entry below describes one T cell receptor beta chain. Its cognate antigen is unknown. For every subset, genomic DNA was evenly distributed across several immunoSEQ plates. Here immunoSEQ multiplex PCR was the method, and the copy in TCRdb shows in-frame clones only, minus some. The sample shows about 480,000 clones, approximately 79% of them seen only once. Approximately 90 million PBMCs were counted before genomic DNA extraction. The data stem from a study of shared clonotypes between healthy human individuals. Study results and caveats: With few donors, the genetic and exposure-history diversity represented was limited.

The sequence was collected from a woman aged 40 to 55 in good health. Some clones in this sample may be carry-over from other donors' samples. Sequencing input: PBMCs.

The CDR3 nucleotides are TGCGCCAGCAGCCAAGATGCCAGGGGAGGCACTGAAGCTTTCTTT. It encodes CASSQDARGGTEAFF. The rearrangement uses TRBV4-1 and TRBJ1-1; tentatively, D is TRBD1 (6 bases). The CDR3 is made up of 15 amino acids. The V end was cut by 0 bases, the J end by 4 bases, with 12 bases between. Germline V gene lookup returns CDR1 MGHRA and CDR2 YSYEKL.